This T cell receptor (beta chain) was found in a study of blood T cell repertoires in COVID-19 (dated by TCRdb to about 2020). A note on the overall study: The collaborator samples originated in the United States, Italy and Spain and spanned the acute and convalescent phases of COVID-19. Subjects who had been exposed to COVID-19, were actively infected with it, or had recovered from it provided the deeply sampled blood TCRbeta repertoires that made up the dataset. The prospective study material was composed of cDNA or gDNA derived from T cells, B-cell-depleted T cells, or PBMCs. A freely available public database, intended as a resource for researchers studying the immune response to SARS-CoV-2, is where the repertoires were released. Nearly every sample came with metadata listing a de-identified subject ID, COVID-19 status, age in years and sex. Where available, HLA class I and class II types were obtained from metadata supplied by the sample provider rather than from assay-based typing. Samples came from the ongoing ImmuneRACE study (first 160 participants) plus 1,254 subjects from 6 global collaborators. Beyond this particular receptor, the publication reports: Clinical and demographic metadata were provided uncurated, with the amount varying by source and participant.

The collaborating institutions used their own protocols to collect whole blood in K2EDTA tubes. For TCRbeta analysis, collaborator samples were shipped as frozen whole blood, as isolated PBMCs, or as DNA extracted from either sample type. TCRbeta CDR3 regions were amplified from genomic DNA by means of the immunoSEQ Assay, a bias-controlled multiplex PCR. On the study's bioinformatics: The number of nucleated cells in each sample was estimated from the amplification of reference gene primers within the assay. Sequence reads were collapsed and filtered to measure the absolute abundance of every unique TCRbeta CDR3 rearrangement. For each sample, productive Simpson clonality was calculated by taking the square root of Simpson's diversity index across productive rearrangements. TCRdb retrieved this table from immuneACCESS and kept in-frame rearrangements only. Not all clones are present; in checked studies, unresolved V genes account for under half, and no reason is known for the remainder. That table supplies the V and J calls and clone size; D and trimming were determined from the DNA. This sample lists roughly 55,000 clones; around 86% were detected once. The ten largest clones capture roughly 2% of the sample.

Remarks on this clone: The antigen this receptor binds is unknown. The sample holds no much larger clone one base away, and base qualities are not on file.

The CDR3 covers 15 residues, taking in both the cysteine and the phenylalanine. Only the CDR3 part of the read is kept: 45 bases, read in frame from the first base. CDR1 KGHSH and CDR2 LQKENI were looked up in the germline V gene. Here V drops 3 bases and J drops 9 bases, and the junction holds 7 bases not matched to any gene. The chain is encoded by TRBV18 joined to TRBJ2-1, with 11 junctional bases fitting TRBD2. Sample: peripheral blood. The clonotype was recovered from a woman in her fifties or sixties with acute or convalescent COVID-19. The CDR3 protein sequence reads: CASSPGSGGAREQFF. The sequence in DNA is TGTGCCAGCTCACCGGGTAGCGGGGGGGCGCGTGAGCAGTTCTTC. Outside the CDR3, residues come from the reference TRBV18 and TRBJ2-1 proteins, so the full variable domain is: NAGVMQNPRHLVRRRGQEARLRCSPMKGHSHVYWYRQLPEEGLKFMVYLQKENIIDESGMPKERFSAEFPKEGPSILRIQQVVRGDSAAYFCASSPGSGGAREQFFGPGTRLTVL.